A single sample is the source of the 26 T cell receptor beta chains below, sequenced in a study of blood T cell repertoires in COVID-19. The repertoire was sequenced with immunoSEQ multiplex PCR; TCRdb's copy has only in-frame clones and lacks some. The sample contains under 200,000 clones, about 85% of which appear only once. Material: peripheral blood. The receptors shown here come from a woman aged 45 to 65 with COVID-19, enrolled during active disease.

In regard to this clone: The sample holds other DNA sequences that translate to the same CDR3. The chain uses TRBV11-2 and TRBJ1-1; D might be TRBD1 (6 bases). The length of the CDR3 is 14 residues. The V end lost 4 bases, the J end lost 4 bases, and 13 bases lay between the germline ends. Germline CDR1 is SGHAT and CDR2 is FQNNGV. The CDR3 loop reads CASSSGQGSTEAFF. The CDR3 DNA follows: TGTGCCAGCAGCTCCGGCCAGGGGAGCACTGAAGCTTTCTTT.

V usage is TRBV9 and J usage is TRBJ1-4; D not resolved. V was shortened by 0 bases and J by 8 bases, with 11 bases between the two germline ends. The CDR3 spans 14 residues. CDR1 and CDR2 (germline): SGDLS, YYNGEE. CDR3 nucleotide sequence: TGTGCCAGCAGCGTAGTATGGGAGGAGGAAAAACTGTTTTTT. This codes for CASSVVWEEEKLFF.

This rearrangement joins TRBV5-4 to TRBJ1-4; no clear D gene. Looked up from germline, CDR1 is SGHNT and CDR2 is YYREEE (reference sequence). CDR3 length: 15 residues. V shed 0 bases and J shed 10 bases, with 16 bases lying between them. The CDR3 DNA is TGTGCCAGCAGCTTGGACCAAGGACCAGAGGGAAAACTGTTTTTT. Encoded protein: CASSLDQGPEGKLFF. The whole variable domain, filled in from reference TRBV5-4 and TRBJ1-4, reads ETGVTQSPTHLIKTRGQQVTLRCSSQSGHNTVSWYQQALGQGPQFIFQYYREEENGRGNFPPRFSGLQFPNYSSELNVNALELDDSALYLCASSLDQGPEGKLFFGSGTQLSVL.

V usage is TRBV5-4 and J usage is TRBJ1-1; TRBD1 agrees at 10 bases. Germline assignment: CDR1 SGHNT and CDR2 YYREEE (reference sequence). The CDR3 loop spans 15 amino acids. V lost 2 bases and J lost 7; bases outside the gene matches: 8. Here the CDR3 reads CASSLRDRGEDEAFF. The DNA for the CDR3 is TGTGCCAGCAGCTTACGGGACAGGGGAGAGGATGAAGCTTTCTTT.

The CDR3 sequence: CAVGAGGNTIYF. CDR3 DNA: TGTGCCGTAGGGGCAGGGGGAAACACCATATATTTT. This chain links TRBV12-3 or TRBV12-4 with TRBJ1-3; D may be TRBD1 (5 bases). V gave up 11 bases and J gave up 4 bases, with 12 bases separating them. The CDR3 runs 12 residues.

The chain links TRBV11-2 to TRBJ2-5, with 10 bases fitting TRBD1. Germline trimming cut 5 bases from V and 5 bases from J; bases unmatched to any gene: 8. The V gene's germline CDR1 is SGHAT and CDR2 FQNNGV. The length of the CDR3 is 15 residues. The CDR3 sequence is CASSLTTGGWETQYF. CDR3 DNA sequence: TGTGCCAGCAGCCTCACGACAGGGGGCTGGGAGACCCAGTACTTC.

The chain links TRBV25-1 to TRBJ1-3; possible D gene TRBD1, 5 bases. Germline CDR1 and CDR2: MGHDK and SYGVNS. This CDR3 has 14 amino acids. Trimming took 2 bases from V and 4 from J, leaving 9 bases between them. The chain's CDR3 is CASSERGYGNTIYF. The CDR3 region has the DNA TGTGCCAGCAGTGAACGGGGGTACGGAAACACCATATATTTT.

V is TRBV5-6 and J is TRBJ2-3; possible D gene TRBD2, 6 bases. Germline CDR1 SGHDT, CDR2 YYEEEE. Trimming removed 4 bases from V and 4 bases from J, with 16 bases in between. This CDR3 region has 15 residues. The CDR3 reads CASSKQGRFSDTQYF. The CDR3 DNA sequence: TGTGCCAGCAGCAAACAAGGGAGGTTTTCAGATACGCAGTATTTT. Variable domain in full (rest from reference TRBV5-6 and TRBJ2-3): DAGVTQSPTHLIKTRGQQVTLRCSPKSGHDTVSWYQQALGQGPQFIFQYYEEEERQRGNFPDRFSGHQFPNYSSELNVNALLLGDSALYLCASSKQGRFSDTQYFGPGTRLTVL.

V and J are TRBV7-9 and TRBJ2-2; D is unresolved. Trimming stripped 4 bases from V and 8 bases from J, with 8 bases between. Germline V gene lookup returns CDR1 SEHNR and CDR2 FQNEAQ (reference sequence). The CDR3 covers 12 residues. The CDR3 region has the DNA TGTGCCAGCAGCTCCCTCGGGGGGGAGCTGTTTTTT. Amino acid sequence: CASSSLGGELFF.

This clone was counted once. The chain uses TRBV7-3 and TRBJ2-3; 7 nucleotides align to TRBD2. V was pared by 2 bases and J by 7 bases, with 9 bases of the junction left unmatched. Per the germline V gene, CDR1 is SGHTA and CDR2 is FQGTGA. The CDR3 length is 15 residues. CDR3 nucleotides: TGTGCCAGCAGCTTAGGGGGTACTAGCGCCAATACGCAGTATTTT. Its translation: CASSLGGTSANTQYF.

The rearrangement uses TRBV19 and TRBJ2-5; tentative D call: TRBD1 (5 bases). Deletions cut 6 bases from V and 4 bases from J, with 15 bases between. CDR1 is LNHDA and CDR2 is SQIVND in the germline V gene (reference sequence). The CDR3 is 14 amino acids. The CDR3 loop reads CASRDSQPGETQYF. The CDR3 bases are TGTGCCAGTAGAGACAGCCAACCGGGAGAGACCCAGTACTTC.

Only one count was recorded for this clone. DNA of the CDR3: TGTGCCAGCAGTGACCCCACTACGAACACCGGGGAGCTGTTTTTT. This codes for CASSDPTTNTGELFF. This sequence joins TRBV6-4 and TRBJ2-2; the D is unclear. This CDR3 spans 15 amino acids. Trimming left V 2 bases short and J 0 bases short, with 7 bases between. Per germline, CDR1 MRHNA and CDR2 SNTAGT.

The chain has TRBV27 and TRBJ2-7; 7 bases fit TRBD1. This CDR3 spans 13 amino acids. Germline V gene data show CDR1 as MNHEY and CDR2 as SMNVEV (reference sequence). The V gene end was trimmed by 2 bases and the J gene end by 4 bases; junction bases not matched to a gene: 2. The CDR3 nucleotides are TGTGCCAGCAGTTTAGGGACAGATTACGAGCAGTACTTC. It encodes CASSLGTDYEQYF.

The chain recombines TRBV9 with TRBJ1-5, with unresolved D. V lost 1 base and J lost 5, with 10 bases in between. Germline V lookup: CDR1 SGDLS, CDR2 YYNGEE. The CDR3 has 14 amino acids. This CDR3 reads CASSVSEGDQPQHF. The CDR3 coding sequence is TGTGCCAGCAGCGTATCTGAGGGTGATCAGCCCCAGCATTTT.

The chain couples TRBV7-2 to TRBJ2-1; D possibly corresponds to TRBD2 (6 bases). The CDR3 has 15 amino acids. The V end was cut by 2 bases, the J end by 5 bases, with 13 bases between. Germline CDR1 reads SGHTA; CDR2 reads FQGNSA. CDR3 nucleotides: TGTGCCAGCAGCTTATGGGGGGTGGTTAACAATGAGCAGTTCTTC. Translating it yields CASSLWGVVNNEQFF. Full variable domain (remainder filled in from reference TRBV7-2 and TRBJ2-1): GAGVSQSPSNKVTEKGKDVELRCDPISGHTALYWYRQSLGQGLEFLIYFQGNSAPDKSGLPSDRFSAERTGGSVSTLTIQRTQQEDSAVYLCASSLWGVVNNEQFFGPGTRLTVL.

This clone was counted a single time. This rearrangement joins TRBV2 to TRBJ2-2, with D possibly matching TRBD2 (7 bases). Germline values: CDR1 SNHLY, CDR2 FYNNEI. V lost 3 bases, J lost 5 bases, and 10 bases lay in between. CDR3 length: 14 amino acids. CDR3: CASSEGGRTGELFF. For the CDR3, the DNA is TGTGCCAGCAGTGAGGGGGGGCGGACCGGGGAGCTGTTTTTT.

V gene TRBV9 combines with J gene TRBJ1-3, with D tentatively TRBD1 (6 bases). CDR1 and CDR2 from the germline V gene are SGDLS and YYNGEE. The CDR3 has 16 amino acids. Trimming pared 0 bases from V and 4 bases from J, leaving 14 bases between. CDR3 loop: CASSVAGGGQGNTIYF. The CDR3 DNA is TGTGCCAGCAGCGTAGCTGGCGGGGGCCAGGGAAACACCATATATTTT.

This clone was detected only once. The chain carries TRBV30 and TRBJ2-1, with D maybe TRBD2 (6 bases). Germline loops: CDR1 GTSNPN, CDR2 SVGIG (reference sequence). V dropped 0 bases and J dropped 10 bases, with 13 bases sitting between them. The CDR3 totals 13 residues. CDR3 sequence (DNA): TGTGCCTGGAGTGTAGGAGGAGGGCGAGAGCAGTTCTTC. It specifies CAWSVGGGREQFF.

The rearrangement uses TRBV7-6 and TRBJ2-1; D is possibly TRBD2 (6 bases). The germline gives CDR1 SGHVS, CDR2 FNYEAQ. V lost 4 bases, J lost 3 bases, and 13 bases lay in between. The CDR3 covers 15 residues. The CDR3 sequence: CASSSFGGGYNEQFF. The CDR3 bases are TGTGCCAGCAGCTCCTTCGGGGGAGGCTACAATGAGCAGTTCTTC.

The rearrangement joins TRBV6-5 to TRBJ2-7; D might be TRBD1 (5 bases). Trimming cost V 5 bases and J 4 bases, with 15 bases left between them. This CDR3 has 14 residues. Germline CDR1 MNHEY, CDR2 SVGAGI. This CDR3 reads CASSTTEYLYEQYF. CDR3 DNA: TGTGCCAGCAGTACGACAGAGTACCTTTACGAGCAGTACTTC.

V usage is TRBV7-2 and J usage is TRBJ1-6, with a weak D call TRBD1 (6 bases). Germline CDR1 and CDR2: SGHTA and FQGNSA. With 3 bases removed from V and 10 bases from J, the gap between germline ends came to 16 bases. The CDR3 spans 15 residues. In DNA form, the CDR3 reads TGTGCCAGCAGCTTCTACAGGGTTGTAAAATCACCCCTCCACTTT. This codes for CASSFYRVVKSPLHF.

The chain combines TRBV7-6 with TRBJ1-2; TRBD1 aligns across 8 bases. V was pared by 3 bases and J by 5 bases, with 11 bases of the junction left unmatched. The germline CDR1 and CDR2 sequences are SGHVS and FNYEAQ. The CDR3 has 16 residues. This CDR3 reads CASSFFRGRIRYGYTF. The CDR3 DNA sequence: TGTGCCAGCAGCTTCTTCAGGGGGCGCATTAGGTATGGCTACACCTTC.

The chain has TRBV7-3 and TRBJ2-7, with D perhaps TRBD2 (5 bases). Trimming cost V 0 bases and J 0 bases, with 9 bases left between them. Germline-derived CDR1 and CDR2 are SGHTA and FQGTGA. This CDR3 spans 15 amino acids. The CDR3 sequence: CASSLTGGSSYEQYF. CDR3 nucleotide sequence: TGTGCCAGCAGCTTAACAGGCGGGTCCTCCTACGAGCAGTACTTC.

CDR3 protein: CASSLVVTGGREKLFF. DNA of the CDR3: TGTGCCAGCAGCTTGGTGGTGACAGGGGGCCGTGAAAAACTGTTTTTT. The V gene is TRBV5-6, the J gene TRBJ1-4; 10 nucleotides match TRBD1. J was trimmed by 7 bases and V by 0 bases; bases with no gene match: 6. The CDR3 covers 16 residues. Per germline, CDR1 SGHDT and CDR2 YYEEEE.

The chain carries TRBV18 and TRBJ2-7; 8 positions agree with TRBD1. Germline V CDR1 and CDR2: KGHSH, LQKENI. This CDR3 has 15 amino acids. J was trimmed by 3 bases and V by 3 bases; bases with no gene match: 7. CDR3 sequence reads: CASSPGGQEVYEQYF. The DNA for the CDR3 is TGTGCCAGCTCACCGGGGGGACAGGAGGTCTACGAGCAGTACTTC.

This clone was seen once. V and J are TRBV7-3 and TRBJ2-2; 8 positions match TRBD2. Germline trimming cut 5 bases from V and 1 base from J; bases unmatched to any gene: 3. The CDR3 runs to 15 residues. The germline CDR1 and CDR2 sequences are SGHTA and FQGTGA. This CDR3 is CASSPRGGNTGELFF. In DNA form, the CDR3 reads TGTGCCAGCAGCCCCCGGGGGGGGAACACCGGGGAGCTGTTTTTT.